This is a list of T cell receptor beta chains from one sample in a study of T cells after yellow fever vaccination. MiXCR, applied by TCRdb to the 5' RACE reads, yields one record per CDR3 protein. The sample includes some 29,000 distinct CDR3 sequences, around 5% of them seen just once. Sequenced here: CD8+ T cells sorted from PBMCs, sampled 10 days after the yellow fever booster vaccination. These receptors came from a man aged 30 to 45 who received the YFV17D yellow fever vaccine. Both conserved end residues are part of each CDR3. A D gene is named only where the DNA matches it firmly. The size entry is marked missing in some rows and otherwise reads once, few, many or a size class.

>NA|many|TRBJ2-3|TRBV27
TGTGCCAGCAGTTTAGGAGGCTTCCACACAGATACGCAGTATTTT
CASSLGGFHTDTQYF
>TRBD2|many|TRBJ2-3|TRBV11-2
TGTGCCAGCAGCTTGGGTGGACTAGCGGGAGGGCCCGCAGATACGCAGTATTTT
CASSLGGLAGGPADTQYF
>TRBD2|many|TRBJ2-7|TRBV28
TGTGCCAGCAGTTTCGCTCTCGTCGGGGAGGGCTTTCGGGACGAGCAGTACTTC
CASSFALVGEGFRDEQYF
>NA|many|TRBJ1-1|TRBV30
TGTGCCTGGAGTGAGTCAGGGGAGGCTTTCTTT
CAWSESGEAFF
>NA|many|TRBJ1-1|TRBV29-1
TGCAGCGTCACACAGGGATTTCGGGCTTTCTTT
CSVTQGFRAFF
>TRBD2|many|TRBJ2-2|TRBV11-3
TGTGCCAGCAGCTTTATAGCGGGAGGGACCGGGGAGCTGTTTTTT
CASSFIAGGTGELFF
>TRBD2|many|TRBJ2-7|TRBV7-2
TGTGCCAGCAGCTTATTGGCGGGGGGCTACGAGCAGTACTTC
CASSLLAGGYEQYF
>NA|many|TRBJ2-7|TRBV27
TGTGCCAGCAGTTTTAATTCCCACGAGCAGTACTTC
CASSFNSHEQYF
>TRBD1|many|TRBJ2-7|TRBV5-1
TGCGCCAGCAGCTTGGCCGGACAGGTCTACGAGCAGTACTTC
CASSLAGQVYEQYF
>NA|many|TRBJ1-5|TRBV20-1
TGCAGTGCTAGATCTCTTCAGGGTTTAAGTCAGCCCCAGCATTTT
CSARSLQGLSQPQHF
>TRBD1|NA|TRBJ2-7|TRBV20-1
TGCAGTGCTCCGGGGCCGGGACAGGGCGCCTACGAGCAGTACTTC
CSAPGPGQGAYEQYF
>NA|many|TRBJ2-2|TRBV7-9
TGTGCCAGCGCGATTAGTCCGGCGGGCGGGGAGCTGTTTTTT
CASAISPAGGELFF
>NA|many|TRBJ2-5|TRBV2
TGTGCCAGCAGTGAAATACCAGTTGGAGAGACCCAGTACTTC
CASSEIPVGETQYF
>NA|many|TRBJ2-3|TRBV9
TGTGCCAGCAGCGGCCGGGACGCAGACACAGATACGCAGTATTTT
CASSGRDADTDTQYF
>NA|many|TRBJ1-1|TRBV9
TGTGCCAGCAGCGAAGGGGCCACTGAAGCTTTCTTT
CASSEGATEAFF
>TRBD2|many|TRBJ2-3|TRBV6-5
TGTGCCAGCAGTTACAACTTAGCGGGATCTAGCACAGATACGCAGTATTTT
CASSYNLAGSSTDTQYF